These T cell receptor beta chains were read from a single sample in a study of T cell changes during pregnancy in multiple sclerosis. Clones were read by immunoSEQ multiplex PCR, and TCRdb kept only the in-frame ones, dropping some. The table records tens of thousands of clones, roughly 93% of them present only once. Sequencing used CD8+ T cells from peripheral blood mononuclear cells, obtained in the third trimester of pregnancy. These receptors all come from a female donor with multiple sclerosis, enrolled in a pregnancy study. The CDR3 runs from the conserved cysteine through the conserved F or W. The D gene is left open where the match is weak. Size tells how often a clone was seen (once, few, many) or the class of an expanded clone, and some rows leave it out.

CDR3aa | CDR3nt | v_gene | d_gene | abundance | j_gene
CSVEGELEDIQYF | TGCAGCGTTGAAGGTGAGCTCGAGGACATTCAGTACTTC | TRBV29-1 | . | . | TRBJ2-4
CAGRLGGASEQFF | TGTGCCGGGCGACTAGGGGGGGCCTCTGAGCAGTTCTTC | TRBV11-2 | . | . | TRBJ2-1
CASSIQGLANYGYTF | TGTGCCAGCAGCATTCAGGGGCTAGCTAACTATGGCTACACCTTC | TRBV7-2 | . | . | TRBJ1-2
CASTSTGAMDTQYF | TGTGCCAGCACCTCAACAGGGGCAATGGATACGCAGTATTTT | TRBV27 | TRBD1 | . | TRBJ2-3
CASSIGAGSTEAFF | TGTGCCAGTAGTATAGGGGCAGGGTCTACTGAAGCTTTCTTT | TRBV19 | . | once | TRBJ1-1
CSVERPTTSEPYNEQFF | TGCAGCGTTGAGAGGCCTACTACTAGCGAACCTTACAATGAGCAGTTCTTC | TRBV29-1 | TRBD2 | once | TRBJ2-1
CASSQITGRNTEAFF | TGTGCCAGCAGTCAAATAACAGGGCGGAACACTGAAGCTTTCTTT | TRBV6-7 | . | . | TRBJ1-1
CASSILTWGRYNEQFF | TGTGCCAGTAGTATTCTGACGTGGGGCCGATACAATGAGCAGTTCTTC | TRBV19 | . | . | TRBJ2-1
CASSYLGQGNEKLFF | TGTGCCAGCAGTTACCTAGGACAGGGGAATGAAAAACTGTTTTTT | TRBV6-5 | TRBD1 | . | TRBJ1-4
CASRILPGDEKLFF | TGTGCCAGTAGGATCCTTCCAGGGGATGAAAAACTGTTTTTT | TRBV19 | . | . | TRBJ1-4
CASSADRGPNLPMNTEAFF | TGTGCCAGCAGCGCTGACAGGGGGCCTAACCTTCCTATGAACACTGAAGCTTTCTTT | TRBV21-1 | . | . | TRBJ1-1
CASTRRGSFGGYTF | TGTGCCAGTACAAGAAGGGGTTCATTTGGTGGCTACACCTTC | TRBV19 | . | . | TRBJ1-2
CASSLSGGSYTGELFF | TGTGCCAGCAGCTTAAGCGGGGGGTCATACACCGGGGAGCTGTTTTTT | TRBV7-3 | TRBD2 | . | TRBJ2-2
CASSPRTSGVVAVEQYF | TGTGCCAGCAGCCCTAGGACTAGCGGGGTAGTGGCGGTGGAGCAGTACTTC | TRBV11-3 | TRBD2 | . | TRBJ2-7
CASRTGTRQYF | TGTGCCAGCAGAACCGGGACAAGGCAGTACTTC | TRBV6-5 | . | . | TRBJ2-7
CASSPGANYGYTF | TGTGCCAGCAGTCCGGGGGCTAACTATGGCTACACCTTC | TRBV27 | . | . | TRBJ1-2
CATSRDAGTVNTEAFF | TGTGCCACCAGCAGAGATGCCGGGACAGTGAACACTGAAGCTTTCTTT | TRBV15 | TRBD1 | . | TRBJ1-1
CASSGGTVMETQYF | TGTGCCAGCAGCGGCGGGACAGTGATGGAGACCCAGTACTTC | TRBV9 | . | . | TRBJ2-5
CSVGQGTPNEQFF | TGCAGCGTGGGACAGGGGACCCCCAATGAGCAGTTCTTC | TRBV29-1 | TRBD1 | . | TRBJ2-1
CASSGIGGAEDTQYF | TGTGCCAGCAGCGGGATCGGGGGGGCTGAAGATACGCAGTATTTT | TRBV7-6 | TRBD2 | . | TRBJ2-3
CASGLSSYNEQFF | TGTGCCAGCGGACTGAGCTCCTACAATGAGCAGTTCTTC | TRBV6-5 | . | once | TRBJ2-1
CATGGLAGYTF | TGTGCCACGGGGGGTTTGGCTGGCTACACCTTC | TRBV2 | . | . | TRBJ1-2
CASSSLVADTQYF | TGTGCCAGCAGTTCTTTAGTGGCAGATACGCAGTATTTT | TRBV27 | . | . | TRBJ2-3
CSVGVYGDTGELFF | TGCAGCGTTGGGGTATACGGGGACACCGGGGAGCTGTTTTTT | TRBV29-1 | . | . | TRBJ2-2
CASGSEAGETQYF | TGCGCCAGCGGATCTGAGGCGGGGGAGACCCAGTACTTC | TRBV5-1 | . | . | TRBJ2-5
CASSQGTGADRGYGYTF | TGCGCCAGCAGCCAAGGGACAGGGGCGGACAGGGGCTATGGCTACACCTTC | TRBV4-1 | TRBD1 | . | TRBJ1-2
CASSPRGRERSYEQYF | TGTGCCAGCAGCCCCCGTGGTAGGGAGCGGTCCTACGAGCAGTACTTC | TRBV11-2 | . | . | TRBJ2-7
CSVAGGPYNEQFF | TGCAGCGTAGCGGGGGGACCCTACAATGAGCAGTTCTTC | TRBV29-1 | TRBD2 | . | TRBJ2-1
CASRPTSGGHQETQYF | TGTGCCAGCAGGCCGACTAGCGGGGGGCACCAAGAGACCCAGTACTTC | TRBV7-6 | TRBD2 | . | TRBJ2-5
CASSPVSYRGETQYF | TGTGCCAGCAGCCCAGTCTCCTACAGGGGGGAGACCCAGTACTTC | TRBV7-6 | TRBD1 | . | TRBJ2-5
CASSGRDREAGELFF | TGTGCCAGCAGTGGCCGGGACAGGGAAGCCGGGGAGCTGTTTTTT | TRBV25-1 | TRBD1 | . | TRBJ2-2
CAISGRDSKNIQYF | TGTGCCATCAGTGGCCGGGACTCCAAAAACATTCAGTACTTC | TRBV10-3 | . | . | TRBJ2-4
CATSRVQGAADTQYF | TGTGCCACCAGCAGAGTACAGGGGGCCGCAGATACGCAGTATTTT | TRBV15 | TRBD1 | . | TRBJ2-3
CASSESPGTPNTEAFF | TGTGCCAGCAGCGAAAGTCCCGGGACACCGAACACTGAAGCTTTCTTT | TRBV9 | . | . | TRBJ1-1
CASSLAGGPSYEQYF | TGCGCCAGCAGCTTAGCGGGGGGCCCCTCCTACGAGCAGTACTTC | TRBV4-1 | TRBD2 | . | TRBJ2-7
CASSFGGDQEDTQYF | TGTGCCAGCAGCTTCGGCGGGGACCAGGAAGATACGCAGTATTTT | TRBV7-2 | . | . | TRBJ2-3
CASSSPLAGEGETQYF | TGTGCCAGCAGCTCACCACTAGCGGGGGAGGGAGAGACCCAGTACTTC | TRBV4-2 | TRBD2 | . | TRBJ2-5
CASSYTGPGDSPLHF | TGTGCCAGCAGCTACACCGGACCCGGGGATTCACCCCTCCACTTT | TRBV7-9 | . | . | TRBJ1-6
CASSSPTSSTSNEQYF | TGTGCCAGCAGCTCCCCGACTAGTTCCACTTCTAACGAGCAGTACTTC | TRBV7-9 | . | . | TRBJ2-7
CASSESGTDTQYF | TGTGCCAGCAGTGAGAGCGGCACAGATACGCAGTATTTT | TRBV6-5 | . | . | TRBJ2-3
CASETDLRGNEQFF | TGTGCCAGCGAGACAGATCTAAGGGGCAATGAGCAGTTCTTC | TRBV6-6 | . | . | TRBJ2-1
CASSPGGLNTEAFF | TGTGCCAGCAGCCCAGGGGGGCTGAACACTGAAGCTTTCTTT | TRBV27 | TRBD1 | . | TRBJ1-1
CASSVGDSLNQPQHF | TGTGCCAGCAGCGTAGGGGACAGCTTAAATCAGCCCCAGCATTTT | TRBV9 | TRBD1 | . | TRBJ1-5
CASSEGTGTKNIQYF | TGTGCCAGCTCAGAGGGTACCGGGACCAAAAACATTCAGTACTTC | TRBV27 | . | . | TRBJ2-4
CASSSIVLAGFLETQYF | TGTGCCAGCAGCTCTATAGTCCTAGCGGGGTTCCTGGAGACCCAGTACTTC | TRBV7-2 | TRBD2 | . | TRBJ2-5
CASSLVGGYTF | TGTGCCAGCAGCTTGGTCGGTGGCTACACCTTC | TRBV5-6 | . | . | TRBJ1-2
CASSFAASEYQETQYF | TGTGCCAGCAGCTTTGCGGCTAGCGAGTACCAAGAGACCCAGTACTTC | TRBV13 | . | . | TRBJ2-5
CASSLVGTGADTQYF | TGTGCCAGCAGCTTAGTAGGCACGGGGGCAGATACGCAGTATTTT | TRBV11-2 | . | . | TRBJ2-3
CASSPTGGNYGYTF | TGTGCCAGTAGTCCTACAGGGGGCAACTATGGCTACACCTTC | TRBV19 | TRBD1 | . | TRBJ1-2
CASSQTDLNGYYGYTF | TGCGCCAGCAGCCAAACCGATTTAAACGGGTACTATGGCTACACCTTC | TRBV4-1 | . | . | TRBJ1-2
CASSLREQGNTIYF | TGTGCCAGCAGCTTGAGGGAGCAGGGAAACACCATATATTTT | TRBV5-7 | . | . | TRBJ1-3